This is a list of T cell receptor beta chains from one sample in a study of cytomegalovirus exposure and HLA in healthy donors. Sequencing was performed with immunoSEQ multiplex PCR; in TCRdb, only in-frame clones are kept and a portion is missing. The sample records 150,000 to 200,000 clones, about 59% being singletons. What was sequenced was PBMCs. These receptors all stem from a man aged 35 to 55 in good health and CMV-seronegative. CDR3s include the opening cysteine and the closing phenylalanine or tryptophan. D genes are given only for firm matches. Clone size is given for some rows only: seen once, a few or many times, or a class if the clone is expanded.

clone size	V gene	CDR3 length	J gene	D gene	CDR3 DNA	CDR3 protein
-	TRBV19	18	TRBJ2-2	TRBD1	TGTGCCAGTAGTACGACTGGGACAGGGGGTGCCCAGGTCGGGGAGCTGTTTTTT	CASSTTGTGGAQVGELFF
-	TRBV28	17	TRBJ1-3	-	TGTGCCAGCAGCGAAATGGGGGACTGGGGGACGCCGGACACCATATATTTT	CASSEMGDWGTPDTIYF
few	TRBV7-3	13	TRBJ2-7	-	TGTGCCAGCAGCATCGGACTATACAACGAGCAGTACTTC	CASSIGLYNEQYF
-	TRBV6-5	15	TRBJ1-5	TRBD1	TGTGCCAGCAGGGAGGGACAGCAGATCAATCAGCCCCAGCATTTT	CASREGQQINQPQHF
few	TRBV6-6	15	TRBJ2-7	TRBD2	TGTGCCAGCAGAGTCGGGACTAGCGGAAACTACGAGCAGTACTTC	CASRVGTSGNYEQYF
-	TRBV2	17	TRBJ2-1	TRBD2	TGTGCCAGCAGTTGGGGACTAGCGGGAGGGCCAGGAAATGAGCAGTTCTTC	CASSWGLAGGPGNEQFF
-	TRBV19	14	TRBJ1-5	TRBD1	TGTGCCAGTAGCCTGGACAGGGTGGGTCAGCCCCAGCATTTT	CASSLDRVGQPQHF
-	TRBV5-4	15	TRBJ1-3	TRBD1	TGTGCCAGCAGTCCTACAGGGGGCTCTGGAAATACCATATATTTT	CASSPTGGSGNTIYF
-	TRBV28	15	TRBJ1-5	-	TGTGCCAGCAGCCAGCCGGGGACTGGGAGTCAGCCCCAGCATTTT	CASSQPGTGSQPQHF
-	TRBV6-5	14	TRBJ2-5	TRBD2	TGTGCCAGCAGACTAAGCGGGGCCGAAGAGACCCAGTACTTC	CASRLSGAEETQYF
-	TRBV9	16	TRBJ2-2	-	TGTGCCAGCAGCGTAGCTGTGGCGGCGAACACCGGGGAGCTGTTTTTT	CASSVAVAANTGELFF
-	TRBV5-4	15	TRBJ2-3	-	TGTGCCAGCAGCTCCCCATCGGGAAGCACAGATACGCAGTATTTT	CASSSPSGSTDTQYF
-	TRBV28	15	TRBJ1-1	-	TGTGCCAGCAGTCTGATCCGGGTCCTGAACACTGAAGCTTTCTTT	CASSLIRVLNTEAFF
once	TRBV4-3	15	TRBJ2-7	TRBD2	TGCGCCAGCAGCCAAGAGGCTAGCGGGAGCTACGAGCAGTACTTC	CASSQEASGSYEQYF
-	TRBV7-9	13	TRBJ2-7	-	TGTGCCAGCAGCTTAAATAGCGTTGGCGAGCAGTACTTC	CASSLNSVGEQYF
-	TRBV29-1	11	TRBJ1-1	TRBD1	TGCAGCGTTGAAAAAGGGACAGGGGCTTTCTTT	CSVEKGTGAFF
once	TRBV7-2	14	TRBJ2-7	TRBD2	TGTGCCAGCAGCTTAGCGGGAGGGCCGGACGAGCAGTACTTC	CASSLAGGPDEQYF
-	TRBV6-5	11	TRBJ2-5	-	TGTGCCAGCAGCTCGGGAGAGACCCAGTACTTC	CASSSGETQYF
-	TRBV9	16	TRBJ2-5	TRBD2	TGTGCCAGCAGCGAGGGGACTAGCGACTTTTTTGAGACCCAGTACTTC	CASSEGTSDFFETQYF
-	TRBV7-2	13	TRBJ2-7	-	TGTGCCAGCAGCTTTAAGTACCGGGACGAGCAGTACTTC	CASSFKYRDEQYF
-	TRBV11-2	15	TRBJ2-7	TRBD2	TGTGCCAGCAGCTTAAGCGGGAGGCCCCCCAACGAGCAGTACTTC	CASSLSGRPPNEQYF
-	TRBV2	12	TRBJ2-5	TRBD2	TGTGCCAGCAGCAGGCGGGAGGGGACCCAGTACTTC	CASSRREGTQYF
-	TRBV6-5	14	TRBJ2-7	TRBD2	TGTGCCAGCACTTTTAGCGGGAGTATCTACGAGCAGTACTTC	CASTFSGSIYEQYF
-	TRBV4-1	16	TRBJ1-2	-	TGCGCCAGCAGCCAAGACCAGGGTCGGCAACACTATGGCTACACCTTC	CASSQDQGRQHYGYTF
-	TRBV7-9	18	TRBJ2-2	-	TGTTCCAGCAGCTTAGGGGTTAGCCTGGACATCTACACCGGGGAGCTGTTTTTT	CSSSLGVSLDIYTGELFF
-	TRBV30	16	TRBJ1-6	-	TGTGCCTGGAGCCGAGGACTGAGCTCCTATAATTCACCCCTCCACTTT	CAWSRGLSSYNSPLHF